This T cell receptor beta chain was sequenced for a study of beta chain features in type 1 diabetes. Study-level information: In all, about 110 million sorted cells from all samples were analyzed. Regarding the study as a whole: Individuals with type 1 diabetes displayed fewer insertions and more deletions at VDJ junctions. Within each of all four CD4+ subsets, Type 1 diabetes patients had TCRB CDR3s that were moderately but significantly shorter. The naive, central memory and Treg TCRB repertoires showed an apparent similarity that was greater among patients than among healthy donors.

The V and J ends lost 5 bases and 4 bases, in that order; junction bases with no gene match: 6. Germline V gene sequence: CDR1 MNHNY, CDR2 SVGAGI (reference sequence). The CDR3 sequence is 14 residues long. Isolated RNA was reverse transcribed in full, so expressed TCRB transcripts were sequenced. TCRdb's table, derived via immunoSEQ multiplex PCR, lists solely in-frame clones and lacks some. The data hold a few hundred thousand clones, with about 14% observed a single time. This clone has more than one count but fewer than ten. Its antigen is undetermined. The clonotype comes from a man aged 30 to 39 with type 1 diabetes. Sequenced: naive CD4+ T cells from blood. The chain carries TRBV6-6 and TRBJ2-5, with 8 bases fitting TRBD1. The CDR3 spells CASSPRGQGETQYF. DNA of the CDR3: TGTGCCAGCAGTCCCAGGGGGCAAGGAGAGACCCAGTACTTC.